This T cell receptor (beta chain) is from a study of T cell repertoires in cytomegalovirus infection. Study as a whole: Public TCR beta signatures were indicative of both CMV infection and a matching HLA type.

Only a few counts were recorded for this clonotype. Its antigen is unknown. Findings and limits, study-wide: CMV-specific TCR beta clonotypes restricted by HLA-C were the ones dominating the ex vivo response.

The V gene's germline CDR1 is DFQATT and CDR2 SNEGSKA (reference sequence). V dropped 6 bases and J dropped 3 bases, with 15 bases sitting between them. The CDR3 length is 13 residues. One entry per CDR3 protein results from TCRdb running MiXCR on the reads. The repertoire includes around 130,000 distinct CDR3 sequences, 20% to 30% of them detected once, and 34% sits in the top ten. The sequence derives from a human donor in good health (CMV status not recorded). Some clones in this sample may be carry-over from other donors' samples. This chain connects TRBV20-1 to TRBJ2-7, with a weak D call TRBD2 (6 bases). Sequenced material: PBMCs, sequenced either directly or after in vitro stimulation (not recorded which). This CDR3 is CSAHRDSVYEQYF. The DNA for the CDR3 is TGCAGTGCACACCGGGACTCCGTCTACGAGCAGTACTTC.